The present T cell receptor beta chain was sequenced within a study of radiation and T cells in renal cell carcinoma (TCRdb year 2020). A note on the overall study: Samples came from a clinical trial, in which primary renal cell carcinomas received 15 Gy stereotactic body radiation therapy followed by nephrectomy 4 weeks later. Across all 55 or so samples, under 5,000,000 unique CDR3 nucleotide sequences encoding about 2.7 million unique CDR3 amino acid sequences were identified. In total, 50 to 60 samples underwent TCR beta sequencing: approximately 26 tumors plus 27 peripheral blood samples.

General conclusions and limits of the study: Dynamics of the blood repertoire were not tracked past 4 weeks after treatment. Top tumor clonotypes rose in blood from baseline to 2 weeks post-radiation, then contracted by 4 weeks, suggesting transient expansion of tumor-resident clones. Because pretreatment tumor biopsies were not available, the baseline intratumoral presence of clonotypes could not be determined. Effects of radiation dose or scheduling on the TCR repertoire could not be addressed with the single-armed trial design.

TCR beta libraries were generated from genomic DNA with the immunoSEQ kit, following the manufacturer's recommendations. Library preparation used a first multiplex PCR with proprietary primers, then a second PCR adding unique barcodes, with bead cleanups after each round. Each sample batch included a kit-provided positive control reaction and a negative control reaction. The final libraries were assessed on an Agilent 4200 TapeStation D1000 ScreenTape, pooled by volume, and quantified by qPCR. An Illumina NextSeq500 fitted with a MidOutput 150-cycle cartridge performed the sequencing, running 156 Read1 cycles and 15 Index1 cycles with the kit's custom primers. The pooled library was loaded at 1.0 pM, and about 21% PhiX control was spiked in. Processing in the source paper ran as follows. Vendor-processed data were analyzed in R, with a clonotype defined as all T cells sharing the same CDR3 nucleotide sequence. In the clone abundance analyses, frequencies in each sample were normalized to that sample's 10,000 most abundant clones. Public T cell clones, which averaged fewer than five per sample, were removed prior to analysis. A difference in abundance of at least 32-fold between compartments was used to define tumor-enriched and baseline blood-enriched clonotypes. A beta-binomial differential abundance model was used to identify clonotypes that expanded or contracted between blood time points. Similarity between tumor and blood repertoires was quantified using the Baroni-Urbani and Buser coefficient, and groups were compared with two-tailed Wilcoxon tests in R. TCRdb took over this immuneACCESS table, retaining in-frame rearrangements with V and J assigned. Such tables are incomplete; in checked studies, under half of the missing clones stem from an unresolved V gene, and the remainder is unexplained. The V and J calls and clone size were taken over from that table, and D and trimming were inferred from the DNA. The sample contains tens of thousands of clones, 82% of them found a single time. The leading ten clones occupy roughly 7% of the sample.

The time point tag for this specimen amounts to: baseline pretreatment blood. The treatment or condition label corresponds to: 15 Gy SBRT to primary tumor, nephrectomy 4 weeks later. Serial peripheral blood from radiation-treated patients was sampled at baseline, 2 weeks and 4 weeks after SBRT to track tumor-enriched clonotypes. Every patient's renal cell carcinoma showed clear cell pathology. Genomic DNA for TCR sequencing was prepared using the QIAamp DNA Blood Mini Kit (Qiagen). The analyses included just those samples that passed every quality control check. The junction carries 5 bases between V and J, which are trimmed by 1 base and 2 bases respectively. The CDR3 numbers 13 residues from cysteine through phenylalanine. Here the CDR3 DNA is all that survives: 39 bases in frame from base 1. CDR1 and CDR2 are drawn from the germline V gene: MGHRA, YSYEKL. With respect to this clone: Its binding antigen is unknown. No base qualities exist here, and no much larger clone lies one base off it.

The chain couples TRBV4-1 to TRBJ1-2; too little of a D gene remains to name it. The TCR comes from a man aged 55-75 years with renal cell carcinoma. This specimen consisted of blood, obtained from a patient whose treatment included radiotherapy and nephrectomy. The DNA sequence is TGCGCCAGCAGCCAAGGGAACAACTATGGCTACACCTTC. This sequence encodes CASSQGNNYGYTF.